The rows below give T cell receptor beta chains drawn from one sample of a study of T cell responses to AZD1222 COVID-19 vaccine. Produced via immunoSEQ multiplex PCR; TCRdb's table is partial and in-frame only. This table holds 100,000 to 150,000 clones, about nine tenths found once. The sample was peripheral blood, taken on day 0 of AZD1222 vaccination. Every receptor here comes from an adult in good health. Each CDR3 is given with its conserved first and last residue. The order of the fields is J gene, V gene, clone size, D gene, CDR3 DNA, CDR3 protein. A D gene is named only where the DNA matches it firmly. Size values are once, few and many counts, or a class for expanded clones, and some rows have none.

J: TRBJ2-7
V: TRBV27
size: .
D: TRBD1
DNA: TGTGCCAGCAGGACCCCGGGACAGGGACCCTACGAGCAGTACTTC
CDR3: CASRTPGQGPYEQYF

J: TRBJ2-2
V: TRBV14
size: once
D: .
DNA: TGTGCCAGCAGCCCCTACACGGCTCACACCGGGGAGCTGTTTTTT
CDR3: CASSPYTAHTGELFF

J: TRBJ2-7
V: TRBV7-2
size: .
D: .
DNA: TGTGCCAGCAGCCCCCCTTCGACTAGGCGATCCTACGAGCAGTACTTC
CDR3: CASSPPSTRRSYEQYF

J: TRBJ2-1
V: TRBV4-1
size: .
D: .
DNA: TGCGCCAGCAGCCAATCTCCTCTAGCGCAAATCTTCAATGAGCAGTTCTTC
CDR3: CASSQSPLAQIFNEQFF

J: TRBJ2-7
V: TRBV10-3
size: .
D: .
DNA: TGTGCCATCATGGGGGTATCCTACGAGCAGTACTTC
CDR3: CAIMGVSYEQYF

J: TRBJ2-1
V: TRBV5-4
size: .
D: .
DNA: TGTGCCAGCAGCTTGGGCTACCTCTCCTACAATGAGCAGTTCTTC
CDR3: CASSLGYLSYNEQFF

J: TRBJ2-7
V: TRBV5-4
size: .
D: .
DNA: TGTGCCAGCAGCTTGGCCGGGCCGGGCTACGAGCAGTACTTC
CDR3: CASSLAGPGYEQYF

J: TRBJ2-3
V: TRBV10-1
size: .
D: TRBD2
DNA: TGCGCCAGCAGTGCAGGGGCGGCTAGCGGGAATACAGATACGCAGTATTTT
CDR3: CASSAGAASGNTDTQYF

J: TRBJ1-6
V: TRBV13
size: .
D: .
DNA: TGTGCCAGCAGCTTAGTCCGACAGAATAATTCACCCCTCCACTTT
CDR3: CASSLVRQNNSPLHF

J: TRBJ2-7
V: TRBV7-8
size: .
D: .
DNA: TGTGCCAGCAGAGGGTCCCCAGGGCTTGACGAGCAGTACTTC
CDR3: CASRGSPGLDEQYF

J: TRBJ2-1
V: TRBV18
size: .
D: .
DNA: TGTGCCAGCTCACCGTCCGAGTACAATGAGCAGTTCTTC
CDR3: CASSPSEYNEQFF

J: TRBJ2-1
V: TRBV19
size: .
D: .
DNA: TGTGCCAGTGGTAGCGGCTACAATGAGCAGTTCTTC
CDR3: CASGSGYNEQFF

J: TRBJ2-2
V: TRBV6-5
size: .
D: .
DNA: TGTGCCAGCAGTTACTCTCTGGGGTGGGAGCTGTTTTTT
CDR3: CASSYSLGWELFF

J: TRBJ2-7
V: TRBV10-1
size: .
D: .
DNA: TGCGCCAGCAGTGAGTCGGGTAGGGGGATGTACGAGCAGTACTTC
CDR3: CASSESGRGMYEQYF

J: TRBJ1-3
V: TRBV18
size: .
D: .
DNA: TGTGCCAGCTCACCACAGGGCTTACCCTCTGGAAACACCATATATTTT
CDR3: CASSPQGLPSGNTIYF